The source of this T cell receptor (beta chain) is a study of fetal regulatory T cell absence and autoimmunity. Points on this clone: As yet, its antigen is unknown.

Generated by immunoSEQ multiplex PCR, the TCRdb table keeps only in-frame clones and is missing some. The sample comprises roughly 95,000 clones, about 78% of which are singletons, and 1.5% to 2% rests with the top ten. Findings and limits, study-wide: Pancreas TCRs were oligoclonally enriched versus cord blood, some clones over 95-fold.

Germline loops: CDR1 SGHRS, CDR2 YFSETQ. The CDR3 has 16 amino acids. J lost 4 bases, V lost 7 bases, and 8 bases had no gene match. The sequencing input was pancreas tissue. This receptor was obtained from a male donor with IPEX syndrome. V is TRBV5-1 and J is TRBJ2-3; TRBD2 matches 14 bases. The CDR3 nucleotides read TGCGCCAGCGGCCAGACTAGCGGGGGGGCCCCAGATACGCAGTATTTT. Its protein is CASGQTSGGAPDTQYF.